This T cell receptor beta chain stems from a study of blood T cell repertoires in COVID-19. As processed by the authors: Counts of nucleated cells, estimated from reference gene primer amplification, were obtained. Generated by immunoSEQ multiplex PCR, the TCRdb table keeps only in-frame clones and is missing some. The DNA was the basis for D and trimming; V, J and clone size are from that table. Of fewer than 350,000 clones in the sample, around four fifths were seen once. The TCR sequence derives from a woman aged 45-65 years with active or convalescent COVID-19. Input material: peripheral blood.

CDR3: CASSVQGSSYEQYF. The DNA of the CDR3 is TGTGCCAGCAGCGTGCAGGGGTCCTCCTACGAGCAGTACTTC. V gene TRBV9 combines with J gene TRBJ2-7; D might be TRBD1 (6 bases). The CDR3 runs 14 residues. Trimming took 2 bases from V and 0 from J, leaving 9 bases between them. Germline CDR1 is SGDLS and CDR2 is YYNGEE.